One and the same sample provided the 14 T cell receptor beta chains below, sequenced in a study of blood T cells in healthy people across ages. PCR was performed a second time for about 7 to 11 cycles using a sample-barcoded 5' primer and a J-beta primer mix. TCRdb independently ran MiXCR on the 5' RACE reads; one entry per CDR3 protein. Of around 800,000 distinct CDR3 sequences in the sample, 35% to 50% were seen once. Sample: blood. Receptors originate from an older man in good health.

The CDR3 bases are TGTGCCAGCGCCTCCAATTCCGGGGATACGCAGTATTTT. Its protein product is CASASNSGDTQYF. The chain uses TRBV6-1 and TRBJ2-3, with unresolved D. From germline, CDR1 is MNHNS and CDR2 SASEGT. V shed 8 bases and J shed 6 bases, with 15 bases lying between them. This CDR3 region has 13 residues.

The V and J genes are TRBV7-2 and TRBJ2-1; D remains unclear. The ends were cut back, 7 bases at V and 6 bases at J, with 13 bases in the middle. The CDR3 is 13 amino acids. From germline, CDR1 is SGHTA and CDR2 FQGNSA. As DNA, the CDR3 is TGTGCCAGCAACCTGGACGTCTGCAATGAGCAGTTCTTC. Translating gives CASNLDVCNEQFF.

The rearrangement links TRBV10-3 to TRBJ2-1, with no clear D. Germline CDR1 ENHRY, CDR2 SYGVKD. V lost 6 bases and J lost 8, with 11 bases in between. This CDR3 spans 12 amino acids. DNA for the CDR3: TGTGCCATCAGAGGGCTTATCGATGAGCAGTTCTTC. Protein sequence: CAIRGLIDEQFF.

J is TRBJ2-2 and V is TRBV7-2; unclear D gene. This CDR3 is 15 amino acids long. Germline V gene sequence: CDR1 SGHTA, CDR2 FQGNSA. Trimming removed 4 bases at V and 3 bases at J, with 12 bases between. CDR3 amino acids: CASSSSAVYTGELFF. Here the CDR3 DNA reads TGTGCCAGCAGCTCTTCTGCGGTTTACACCGGGGAGCTGTTTTTT.

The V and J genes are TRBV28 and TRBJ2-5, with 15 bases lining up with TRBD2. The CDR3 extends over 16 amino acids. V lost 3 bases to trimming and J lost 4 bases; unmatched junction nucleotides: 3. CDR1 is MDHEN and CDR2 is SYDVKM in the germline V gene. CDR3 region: CASSFPGLAGGETQYF. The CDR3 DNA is TGTGCCAGCAGTTTCCCGGGACTAGCGGGAGGAGAGACCCAGTACTTC. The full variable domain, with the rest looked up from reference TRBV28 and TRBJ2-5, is DVKVTQSSRYLVKRTGEKVFLECVQDMDHENMFWYRQDPGLGLRLIYFSYDVKMKEKGDIPEGYSVSREKKERFSLILESASTNQTSMYLCASSFPGLAGGETQYFGPGTRLLVL.

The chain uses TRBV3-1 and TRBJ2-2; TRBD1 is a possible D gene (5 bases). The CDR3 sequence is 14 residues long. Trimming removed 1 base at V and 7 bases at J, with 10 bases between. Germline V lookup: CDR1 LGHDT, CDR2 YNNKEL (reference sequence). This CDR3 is CASSQGSGYGELFF. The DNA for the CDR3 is TGTGCCAGCAGCCAAGGATCAGGGTACGGGGAGCTGTTTTTT.

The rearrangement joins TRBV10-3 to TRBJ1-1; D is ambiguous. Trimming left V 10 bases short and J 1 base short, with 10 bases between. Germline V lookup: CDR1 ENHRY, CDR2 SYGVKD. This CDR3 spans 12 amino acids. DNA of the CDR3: TGTGCCACGGCGTTTAAGAACACTGAAGCTTTCTTT. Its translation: CATAFKNTEAFF.

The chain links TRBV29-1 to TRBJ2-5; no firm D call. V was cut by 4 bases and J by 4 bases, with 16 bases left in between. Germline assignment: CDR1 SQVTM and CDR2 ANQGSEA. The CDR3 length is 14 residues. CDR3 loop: CSVGGSPSTETQYF. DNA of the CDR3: TGCAGCGTTGGAGGTTCCCCTTCGACAGAGACCCAGTACTTC.

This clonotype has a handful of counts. The CDR3 nucleotides read TGTGCCATCAGCGACGCCAGGGGCACAGATACGCAGTATTTT. Translated, it gives CAISDARGTDTQYF. V gene TRBV10-3 combines with J gene TRBJ2-3, with D possibly matching TRBD1 (5 bases). Trimming left V 6 bases short and J 1 base short, with 11 bases between. Germline loops: CDR1 ENHRY, CDR2 SYGVKD. The CDR3 runs 14 residues.

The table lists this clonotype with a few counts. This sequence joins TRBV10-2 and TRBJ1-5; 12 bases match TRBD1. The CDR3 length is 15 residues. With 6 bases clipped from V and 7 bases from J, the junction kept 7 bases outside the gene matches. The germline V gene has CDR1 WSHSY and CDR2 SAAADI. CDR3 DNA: TGCGCCAGCAGGGCCGGGACAGGGGGCCGGCAGCCCCAGCATTTT. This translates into CASRAGTGGRQPQHF.

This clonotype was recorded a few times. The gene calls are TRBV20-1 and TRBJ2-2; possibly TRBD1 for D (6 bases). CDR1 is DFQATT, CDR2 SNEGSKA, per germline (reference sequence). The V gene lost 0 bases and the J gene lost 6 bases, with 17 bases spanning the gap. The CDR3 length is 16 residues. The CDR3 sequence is CSARDRSGVVSGELFF. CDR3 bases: TGCAGTGCTAGAGATCGGTCAGGGGTTGTCTCCGGGGAGCTGTTTTTT.

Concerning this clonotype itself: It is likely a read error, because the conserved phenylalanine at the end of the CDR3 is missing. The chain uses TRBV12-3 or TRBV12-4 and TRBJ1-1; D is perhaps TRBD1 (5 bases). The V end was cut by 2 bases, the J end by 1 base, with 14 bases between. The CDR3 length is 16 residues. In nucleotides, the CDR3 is TGTGCCAGCAGTTTAATTGTGGGGCTACAGAACACTGAAGCTTTCGTT. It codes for CASSLIVGLQNTEAFV.

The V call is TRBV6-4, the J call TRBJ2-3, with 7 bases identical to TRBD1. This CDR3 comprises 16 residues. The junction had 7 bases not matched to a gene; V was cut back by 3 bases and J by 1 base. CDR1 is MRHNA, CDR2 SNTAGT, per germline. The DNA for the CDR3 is TGTGCCAGCAGTGAAAGGGACAGTACCGGCACAGATACGCAGTATTTT. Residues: CASSERDSTGTDTQYF.

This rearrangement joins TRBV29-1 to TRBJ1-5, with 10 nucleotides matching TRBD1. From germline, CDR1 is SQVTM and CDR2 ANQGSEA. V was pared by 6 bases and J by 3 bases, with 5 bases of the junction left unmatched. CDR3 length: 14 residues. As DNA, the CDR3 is TGCAGCGTCGGGACAGGGGACGCCAATCAGCCCCAGCATTTT. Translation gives CSVGTGDANQPQHF.